The 21 T cell receptor beta chains below all came from one sample that was sequenced in a study of control samples from healthy donors and cancer patients. Produced via immunoSEQ multiplex PCR; TCRdb's table is partial and in-frame only. The data hold about 58,000 clones, with around 94% observed a single time. Sequencing input: blood. The origin of the receptors is a man aged 25 to 40 in good health.

This chain links TRBV27 with TRBJ1-1; D is undetermined. Germline CDR1 reads MNHEY; CDR2 reads SMNVEV (reference sequence). There are 17 residues in the CDR3. V was trimmed by 2 bases and J by 0 bases, leaving 16 bases between them. The CDR3 spells CASSLRAGPNMNTEAFF. The CDR3 DNA is TGTGCCAGCAGTTTAAGGGCAGGCCCGAACATGAACACTGAAGCTTTCTTT.

The chain couples TRBV14 to TRBJ2-7, with D maybe TRBD2 (6 bases). V lost 8 bases and J 7 bases, leaving 15 bases between the germline ends. Germline CDR1 is SGHDN and CDR2 is FVKESK. The CDR3 spans 12 residues. DNA of the CDR3: TGTGCCAGCTCCCGGGGGTCTTGGGAGCAGTACTTC. It codes for CASSRGSWEQYF.

The table lists this clone with a count of one. This chain links TRBV7-9 with TRBJ1-4; D is possibly TRBD1 (5 bases). Per germline, CDR1 SEHNR and CDR2 FQNEAQ (reference sequence). V was trimmed by 3 bases and J by 10 bases, leaving 18 bases between them. CDR3 length: 15 amino acids. The CDR3: CASSFLREGRGKLFF. The CDR3 DNA reads TGTGCCAGCAGCTTCTTGCGCGAGGGTAGGGGAAAACTGTTTTTT.

This chain joins TRBV10-3 and TRBJ1-4; 8 nucleotides align to TRBD1. Losses at the gene ends were 11 bases for V and 6 bases for J; bases not matched to a gene: 8. The CDR3 consists of 13 residues. From germline, CDR1 is ENHRY and CDR2 SYGVKD. This chain's CDR3 is CASRGTGHEKLFF. DNA for the CDR3: TGTGCCTCCAGGGGGACAGGACATGAAAAACTGTTTTTT.

This clone is classed as medium-sized. The rearrangement joins TRBV6-5 to TRBJ2-1; no definite D call. V gave up 6 bases and J gave up 6 bases, with 9 bases separating them. Germline V gene lookup returns CDR1 MNHEY and CDR2 SVGAGI. CDR3 size: 12 residues. The CDR3 loop reads CASSPRSNEQFF. Written as DNA, the CDR3 is TGTGCCAGCAGCCCCAGGTCCAATGAGCAGTTCTTC.

The chain is built from TRBV12-3 or TRBV12-4 and TRBJ2-7; D uncertain. Between the trimmed V and J ends, which lost 4 bases and 7 bases, there was a span of 11 bases. The CDR3 covers 12 residues. CDR3 sequence: CASSYQVQEQYF. The CDR3 coding sequence is TGTGCCAGCAGTTATCAAGTTCAAGAGCAGTACTTC.

As for this clone: The same CDR3 arises from other DNA sequences in this sample as well. The rearrangement links TRBV28 to TRBJ1-2; D is perhaps TRBD1 (5 bases). Trimming removed 2 bases at V and 2 bases at J, with 6 bases between. The CDR3 has 13 residues. Germline V gene data show CDR1 as MDHEN and CDR2 as SYDVKM. The CDR3 region has the DNA TGTGCCAGCAGTTTAACAGGCAACTATGGCTACACCTTC. Protein sequence: CASSLTGNYGYTF.

The chain combines TRBV15 with TRBJ2-6; D is uncertain. There are 13 residues in the CDR3. Germline V CDR1 and CDR2: LNHNV, YYDKDF (reference sequence). V lost 3 bases and J 2 bases, leaving 2 bases between the germline ends. CDR3: CATSSAGANVLTF. The CDR3 coding sequence is TGTGCCACCAGCAGCGCTGGGGCCAACGTCCTGACTTTC.

This clone was recorded only once. The chain recombines TRBV19 with TRBJ2-1; D is possibly TRBD2 (6 bases). This CDR3 comprises 15 residues. Trimming pared 4 bases from V and 8 bases from J, leaving 18 bases between. Per the germline V gene, CDR1 is LNHDA and CDR2 is SQIVND (reference sequence). The CDR3 loop reads CASSRGTGLVDEQFF. The CDR3 DNA is TGTGCCAGTAGTAGAGGCACGGGACTCGTGGATGAGCAGTTCTTC.

Here the CDR3 reads CASSGFRGPYGYTF. As DNA, the CDR3 is TGCGCCAGCAGTGGGTTCAGGGGCCCCTATGGCTACACCTTC. The chain employs TRBV10-1 and TRBJ1-2; maybe TRBD1 (6 bases). The CDR3 spans 14 residues. CDR1 is WNHNN, CDR2 SYGVQD, per germline (reference sequence). V was cut by 4 bases and J by 4 bases, with 13 bases left in between.

Points on this clone: Other DNA sequences in the sample encode the same CDR3. The gene calls are TRBV2 and TRBJ2-2; 9 nucleotides match TRBD2. This CDR3 is 16 amino acids long. Germline lookup yields CDR1 SNHLY and CDR2 FYNNEI. V dropped 11 bases and J dropped 3; count of bases not matched to a gene: 13. The DNA for the CDR3 is TGTGCCCGCCGTCACGCGGCGGGGGGGGACACCGGGGAGCTGTTTTTT. It is translated as CARRHAAGGDTGELFF.

The rearrangement links TRBV20-1 to TRBJ1-5; tentatively, D is TRBD1 (5 bases). The germline CDR1 and CDR2 sequences are DFQATT and SNEGSKA (reference sequence). Trimming cost V 3 bases and J 0 bases, with 9 bases left between them. This CDR3 contains 14 residues. The CDR3, as DNA: TGCAGTGCTAGTGGGGGAGATAGCAATCAGCCCCAGCATTTT. Amino acids: CSASGGDSNQPQHF.

This sequence joins TRBV6-5 and TRBJ2-1; 7 bases line up with TRBD2. The V segment lost 5 bases and the J segment 0 bases; nucleotides outside the gene matches: 4. This CDR3 has 15 residues. Germline V gene sequence: CDR1 MNHEY, CDR2 SVGAGI. In DNA, the CDR3 is TGTGCCAGCAGTAGCGGGGTAAGCTCCTACAATGAGCAGTTCTTC. It specifies CASSSGVSSYNEQFF.

The V call is TRBV18, the J call TRBJ1-1, with TRBD1 as a possible D gene (5 bases). Germline V gene lookup returns CDR1 KGHSH and CDR2 LQKENI. This CDR3 is 14 amino acids long. V was cut by 7 bases and J by 1 base, with 13 bases left in between. Here the CDR3 DNA reads TGTGCCAGCTTAGTGGGGGGTTCGAACACTGAAGCTTTCTTT. Translating gives CASLVGGSNTEAFF.

V and J are TRBV19 and TRBJ2-6; no reliable D call. This CDR3 has 17 residues. In germline, CDR1 is LNHDA, CDR2 SQIVND (reference sequence). Trimming left V 0 bases short and J 4 bases short, with 13 bases between. The CDR3 bases are TGTGCCAGTAGTATAGAGAGACCCCTCGGGGGGGCCAACGTCCTGACTTTC. It specifies CASSIERPLGGANVLTF.

This chain's CDR3 is CASSGPTGGENGYTF. CDR3 nucleotides: TGTGCCAGCAGCGGTCCTACAGGGGGAGAGAATGGCTACACCTTC. V and J are TRBV5-4 and TRBJ1-2; TRBD1 aligns across 8 bases. CDR1 is SGHNT and CDR2 is YYREEE in the germline V gene (reference sequence). The CDR3 runs 15 residues. With 4 bases clipped from V and 6 bases from J, the junction kept 11 bases outside the gene matches.

V is TRBV28 and J is TRBJ1-2; 12 nucleotides agree with TRBD1. CDR1 is MDHEN, CDR2 SYDVKM, per germline. Germline trimming cut 7 bases from V and 8 bases from J; bases unmatched to any gene: 8. This CDR3 comprises 14 residues. The CDR3 protein is CASNTGQGARGYTF. The CDR3, as DNA: TGTGCCAGCAACACGGGACAGGGGGCGCGAGGCTACACCTTC.

A remark on this clone: The junction departs from the called germline gene at one end, perhaps through a read error. V is TRBV5-5 and J is TRBJ2-1, with 12 bases aligning to TRBD2. The CDR3 consists of 17 residues. Germline-derived CDR1 and CDR2 are SGHKS and YYEKEE (reference sequence). CDR3 sequence reads: CASSLGLAGLSYNEQFF. The CDR3 DNA follows: TGTGCCAGCAGTTTGGGACTAGCGGGCCTCTCCTACAATGAGCAGTTCTTC.

In this sample, this clone turned up once. The chain combines TRBV25-1 with TRBJ2-3; D not certain. CDR3 size: 17 residues. Germline V CDR1 and CDR2: MGHDK, SYGVNS. V was shortened by 3 bases and J by 3 bases, with 19 bases between the two germline ends. CDR3 protein: CASSDQKTLIGTDTQYF. The DNA of the CDR3 is TGTGCCAGCAGTGATCAAAAGACGCTTATAGGGACAGATACGCAGTATTTT.

The chain joins TRBV28 to TRBJ2-7; D is ambiguous. V lost 6 bases, J lost 5 bases, and 11 bases lay in between. CDR1 and CDR2 (germline): MDHEN, SYDVKM. This CDR3 has 12 residues. The CDR3 DNA reads as TGTGCCAGCAGAGGTCAAACGGACGAGCAGTACTTC. Protein product: CASRGQTDEQYF.

The chain uses TRBV7-9 and TRBJ2-3; tentative D call: TRBD2 (6 bases). Per the germline V gene, CDR1 is SEHNR and CDR2 is FQNEAQ (reference sequence). The CDR3 runs 14 residues. Trimming took 1 base from V and 4 from J, leaving 9 bases between them. CDR3 protein: CASSLGLAADTQYF. CDR3 bases: TGTGCCAGCAGCTTAGGGTTAGCGGCAGATACGCAGTATTTT.